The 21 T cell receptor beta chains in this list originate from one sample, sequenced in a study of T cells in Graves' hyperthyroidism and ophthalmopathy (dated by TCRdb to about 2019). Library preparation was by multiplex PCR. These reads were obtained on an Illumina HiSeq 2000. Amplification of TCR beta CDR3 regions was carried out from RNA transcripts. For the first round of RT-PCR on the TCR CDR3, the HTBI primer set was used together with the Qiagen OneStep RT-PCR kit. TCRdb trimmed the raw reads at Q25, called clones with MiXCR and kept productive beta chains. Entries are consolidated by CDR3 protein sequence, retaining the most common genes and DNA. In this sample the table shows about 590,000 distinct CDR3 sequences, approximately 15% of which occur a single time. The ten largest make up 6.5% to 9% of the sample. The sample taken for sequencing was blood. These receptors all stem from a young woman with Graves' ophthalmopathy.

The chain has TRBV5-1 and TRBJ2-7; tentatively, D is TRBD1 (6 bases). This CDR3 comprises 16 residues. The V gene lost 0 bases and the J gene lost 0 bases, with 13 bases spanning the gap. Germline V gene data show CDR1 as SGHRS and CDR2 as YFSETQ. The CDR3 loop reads CASSLGNREYSYEQYF. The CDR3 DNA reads TGCGCCAGCAGCTTGGGAAACAGGGAGTACTCCTACGAGCAGTACTTC.

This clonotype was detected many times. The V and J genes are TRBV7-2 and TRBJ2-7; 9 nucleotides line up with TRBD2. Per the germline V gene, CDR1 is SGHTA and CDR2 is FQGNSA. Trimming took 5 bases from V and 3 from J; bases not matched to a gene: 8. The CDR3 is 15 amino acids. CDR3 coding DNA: TGTGCCAGCAGCACATCGACTAGCGGAGACTACGAGCAGTACTTC. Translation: CASSTSTSGDYEQYF.

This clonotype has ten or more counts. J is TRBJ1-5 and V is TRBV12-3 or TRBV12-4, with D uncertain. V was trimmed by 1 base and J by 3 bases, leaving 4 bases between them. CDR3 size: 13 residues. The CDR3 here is CASSLEDNQPQHF. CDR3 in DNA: TGTGCCAGCAGTTTAGAGGACAATCAGCCCCAGCATTTT.

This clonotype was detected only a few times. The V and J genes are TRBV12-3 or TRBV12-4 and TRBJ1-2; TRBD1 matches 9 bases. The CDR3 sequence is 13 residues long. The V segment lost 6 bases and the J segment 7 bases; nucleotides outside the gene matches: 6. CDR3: CASRVDRGGGYTF. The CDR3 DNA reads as TGTGCCAGCAGAGTCGACAGGGGGGGTGGCTACACCTTC.

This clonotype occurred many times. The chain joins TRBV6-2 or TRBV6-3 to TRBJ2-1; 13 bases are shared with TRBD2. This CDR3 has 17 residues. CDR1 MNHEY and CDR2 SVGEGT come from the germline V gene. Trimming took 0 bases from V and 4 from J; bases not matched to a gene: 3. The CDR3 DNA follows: TGTGCCAGCAGTTACTCCAGGACTAGCGGGAGATACAATGAGCAGTTCTTC. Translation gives CASSYSRTSGRYNEQFF.

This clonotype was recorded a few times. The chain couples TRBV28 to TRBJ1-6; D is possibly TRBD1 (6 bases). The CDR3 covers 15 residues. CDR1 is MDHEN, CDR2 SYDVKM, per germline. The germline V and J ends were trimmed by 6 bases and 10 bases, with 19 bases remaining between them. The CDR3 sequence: CASSFLRQGQSPLHF. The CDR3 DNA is TGTGCCAGCAGCTTTCTGAGGCAGGGGCAATCACCCCTCCACTTT.

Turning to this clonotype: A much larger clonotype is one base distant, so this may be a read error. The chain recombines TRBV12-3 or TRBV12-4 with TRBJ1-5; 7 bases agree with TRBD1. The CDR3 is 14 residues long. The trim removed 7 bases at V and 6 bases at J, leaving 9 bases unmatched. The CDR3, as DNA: TGTGCCAGCAACGGACAGGCAACTAGTCAGCCCCAGCATTTT. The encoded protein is CASNGQATSQPQHF.

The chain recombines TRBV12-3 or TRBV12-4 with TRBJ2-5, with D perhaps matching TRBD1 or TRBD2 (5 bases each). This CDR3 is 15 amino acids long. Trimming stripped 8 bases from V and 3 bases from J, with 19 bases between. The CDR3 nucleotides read TGTGCCAGCTCACTCTCGGGGACCCATAAAGAGACCCAGTACTTC. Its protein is CASSLSGTHKETQYF.

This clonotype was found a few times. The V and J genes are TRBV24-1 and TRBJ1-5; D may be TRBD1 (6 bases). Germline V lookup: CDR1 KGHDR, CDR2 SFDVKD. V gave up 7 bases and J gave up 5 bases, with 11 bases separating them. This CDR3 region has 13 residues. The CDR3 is CATSGTGHQPQHF. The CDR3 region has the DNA TGTGCCACCAGCGGTACAGGGCATCAGCCCCAGCATTTT.

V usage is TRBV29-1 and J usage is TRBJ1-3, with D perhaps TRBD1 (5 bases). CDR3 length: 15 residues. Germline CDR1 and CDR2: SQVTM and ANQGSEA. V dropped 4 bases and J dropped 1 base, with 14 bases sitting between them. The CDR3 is CSVAQGLGSGNTIYF. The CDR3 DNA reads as TGCAGCGTTGCCCAGGGATTAGGGTCTGGAAACACCATATATTTT.

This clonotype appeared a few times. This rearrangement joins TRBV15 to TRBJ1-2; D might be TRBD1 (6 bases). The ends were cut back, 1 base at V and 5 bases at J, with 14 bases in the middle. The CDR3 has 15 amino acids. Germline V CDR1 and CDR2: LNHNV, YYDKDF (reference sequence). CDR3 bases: TGTGCCACCAGCAGAGCCCGGGACAAAGTTTATGGCTACACCTTC. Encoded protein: CATSRARDKVYGYTF.

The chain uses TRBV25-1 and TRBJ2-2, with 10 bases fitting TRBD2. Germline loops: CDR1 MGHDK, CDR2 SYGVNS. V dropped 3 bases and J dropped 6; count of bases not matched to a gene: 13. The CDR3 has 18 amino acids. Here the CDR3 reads CASSEAEEREGLAGELFF. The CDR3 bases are TGTGCCAGCAGTGAGGCGGAGGAGCGGGAGGGTTTGGCCGGGGAGCTGTTTTTT. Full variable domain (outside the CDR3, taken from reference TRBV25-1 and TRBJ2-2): EADIYQTPRYLVIGTGKKITLECSQTMGHDKMYWYQQDPGMELHLIHYSYGVNSTEKGDLSSESTVSRIRTEHFPLTLESARPSHTSQYLCASSEAEEREGLAGELFFGEGSRLTVL.

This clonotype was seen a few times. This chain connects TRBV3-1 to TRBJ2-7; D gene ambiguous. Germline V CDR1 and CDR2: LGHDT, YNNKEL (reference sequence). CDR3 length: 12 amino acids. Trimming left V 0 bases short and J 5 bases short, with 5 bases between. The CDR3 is CASSQDGNEQYF. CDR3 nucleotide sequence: TGTGCCAGCAGCCAAGATGGCAACGAGCAGTACTTC.

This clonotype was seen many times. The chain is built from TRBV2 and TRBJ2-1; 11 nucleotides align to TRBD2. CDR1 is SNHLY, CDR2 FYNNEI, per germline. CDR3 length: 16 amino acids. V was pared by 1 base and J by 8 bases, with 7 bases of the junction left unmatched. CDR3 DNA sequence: TGTGCCAGCAGTGAAGAGGCGGAACTAGCGGGAGATGAGCAGTTCTTC. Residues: CASSEEAELAGDEQFF.

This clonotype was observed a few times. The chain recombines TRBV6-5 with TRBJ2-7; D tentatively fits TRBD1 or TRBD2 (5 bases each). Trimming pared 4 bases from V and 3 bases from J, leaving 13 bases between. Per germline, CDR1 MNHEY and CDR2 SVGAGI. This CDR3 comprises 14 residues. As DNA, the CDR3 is TGTGCCAGCAGTTCCAACCGGGGCCACTACGAGCAGTACTTC. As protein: CASSSNRGHYEQYF.

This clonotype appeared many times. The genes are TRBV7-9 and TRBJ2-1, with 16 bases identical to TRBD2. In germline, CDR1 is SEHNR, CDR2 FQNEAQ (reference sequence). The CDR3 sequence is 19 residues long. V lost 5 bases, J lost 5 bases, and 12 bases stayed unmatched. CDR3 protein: CASSPPGTSGRAGNNEQFF. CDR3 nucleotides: TGTGCCAGCAGCCCCCCCGGGACTAGCGGGAGGGCCGGGAACAATGAGCAGTTCTTC.

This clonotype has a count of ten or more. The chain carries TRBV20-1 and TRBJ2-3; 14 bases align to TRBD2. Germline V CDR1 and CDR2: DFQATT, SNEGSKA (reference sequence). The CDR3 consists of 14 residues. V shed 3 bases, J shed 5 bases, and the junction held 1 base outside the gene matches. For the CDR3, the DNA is TGCAGTGCTAGCGGGACTAGCGGGAGAGATACGCAGTATTTT. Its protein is CSASGTSGRDTQYF.

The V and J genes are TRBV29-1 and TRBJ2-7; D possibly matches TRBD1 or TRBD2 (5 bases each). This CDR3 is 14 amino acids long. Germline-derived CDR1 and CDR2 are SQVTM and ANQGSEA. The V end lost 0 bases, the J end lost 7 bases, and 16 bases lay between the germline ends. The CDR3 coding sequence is TGCAGCGTTGAAGATGCAGGGAGATCCCGGGAGCAGTACTTC. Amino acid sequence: CSVEDAGRSREQYF.

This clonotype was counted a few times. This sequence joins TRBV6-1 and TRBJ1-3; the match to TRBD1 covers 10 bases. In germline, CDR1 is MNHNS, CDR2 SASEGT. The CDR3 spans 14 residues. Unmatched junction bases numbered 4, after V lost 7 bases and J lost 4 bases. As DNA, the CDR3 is TGTGCCAGCACTGGACAGGGGGTGGGAAACACCATATATTTT. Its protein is CASTGQGVGNTIYF.

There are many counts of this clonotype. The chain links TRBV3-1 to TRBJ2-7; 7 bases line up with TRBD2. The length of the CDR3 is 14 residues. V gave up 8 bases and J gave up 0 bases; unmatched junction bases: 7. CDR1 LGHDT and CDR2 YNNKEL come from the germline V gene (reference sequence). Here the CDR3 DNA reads TGTGCCAGCGCCCTTCTAGCGGACTCCTACGAGCAGTACTTC. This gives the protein CASALLADSYEQYF.

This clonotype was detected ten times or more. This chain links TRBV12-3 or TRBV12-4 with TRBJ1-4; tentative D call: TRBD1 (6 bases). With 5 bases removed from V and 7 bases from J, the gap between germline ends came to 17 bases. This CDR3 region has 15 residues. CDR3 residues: CASSPTLKGVEKLFF. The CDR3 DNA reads TGTGCCAGCAGTCCCACCTTGAAGGGGGTTGAAAAACTGTTTTTT.